These 21 T cell receptor beta chains were all obtained from the same sample, sequenced in a study of CXCR3-negative and CXCR3-positive naive CD8 T cells. The libraries of TRB cDNA were prepared using 5' RACE with UMI labels. TCRdb re-called the 5' RACE reads and gives one entry per CDR3 protein, without DNA. Recorded for this sample: about 150,000 distinct CDR3 sequences. Their target antigens are unknown. Study-level results: Higher TRB CDR3 hydrophobicity marked CXCR3-positive naive cells relative to CXCR3-negative naive cells.

The sample consisted of naive CXCR3+ CD8+ T cells from blood. Stated subset: CD45RO-CCR7+CD27+CD95- naive CD8+ T cells expressing CXCR3 (TNR3+). The receptors were gathered from a human donor in good health. Some clones in this sample may be carry-over from other donors' samples.

The chain couples TRBV28 to TRBJ2-1; without DNA, the TCRdb call of TRBD2 cannot be checked. CDR1 and CDR2 (germline): MDHEN, SYDVKM. The CDR3 contains 16 residues. CDR3 amino acids: CASSFVAGGTYNEQFF.

V gene TRBV6-2 or TRBV6-3 combines with J gene TRBJ2-7. In germline, CDR1 is MNHEY, CDR2 SVGEGT. This CDR3 comprises 17 residues. CDR3 loop: CASSYRFRLAVSYEQYF.

This rearrangement joins TRBV6-2 or TRBV6-3 to TRBJ2-1; TCRdb's assignment of TRBD1 cannot be checked, as there is no DNA. Germline V CDR1 and CDR2: MNHEY, SVGEGT. This CDR3 contains 16 residues. The CDR3 is CASSYGGGGSYNEQFF.

The V call is TRBV5-1, the J call TRBJ2-7; TCRdb outputs TRBD1, but without DNA this stays unchecked. CDR1 and CDR2 (germline): SGHRS, YFSETQ. The CDR3 covers 14 residues. The CDR3 sequence is CASSFGAGSYEQYF.

The V gene is TRBV12-3 or TRBV12-4, the J gene TRBJ2-5; TCRdb's D gene call, TRBD2, goes unchecked for lack of DNA. This CDR3 is 16 amino acids long. The CDR3: CASSSLAGGQQETQYF.

CDR3 region: CASSLMSRGRNSPLHF. J is TRBJ1-6 and V is TRBV7-8; the TCRdb call, TRBD1, lacks DNA for checking. Germline V gives CDR1 SGHVS, CDR2 FQNEAQ. The CDR3 length is 16 residues.

The chain has TRBV13 and TRBJ2-4; the D call from TCRdb, TRBD1, cannot be confirmed without DNA. The CDR3 runs 17 residues. From germline, CDR1 is PRHDT and CDR2 FYEKMQ (reference sequence). CDR3 loop: CASSLDGAGIIKNIQYF. Variable domain in full (rest from reference TRBV13 and TRBJ2-4): AAGVIQSPRHLIKEKRETATLKCYPIPRHDTVYWYQQGPGQDPQFLISFYEKMQSDKGSIPDRFSAQQFSDYHSELNMSSLELGDSALYFCASSLDGAGIIKNIQYFGAGTRLSVL.

V and J are TRBV28 and TRBJ2-5; absent DNA, TCRdb's TRBD1 call cannot be checked. The CDR3 length is 20 residues. Per the germline V gene, CDR1 is MDHEN and CDR2 is SYDVKM. The CDR3 spells CASSLPNRRTGLIPQETQYF.

This chain connects TRBV11-2 to TRBJ2-3; TCRdb proposes TRBD2, but this gene call is untestable without DNA. This CDR3 has 16 residues. Germline V gene sequence: CDR1 SGHAT, CDR2 FQNNGV. This CDR3 is CASSLAVGGSADTQYF.

The chain combines TRBV7-9 with TRBJ2-7; TCRdb reports TRBD1, a call that lacks DNA to check it against. This CDR3 spans 15 amino acids. The germline V gene has CDR1 SEHNR and CDR2 FQNEAQ (reference sequence). The CDR3 loop is CASSLVSQGSYEQYF.

The chain is built from TRBV20-1 and TRBJ2-1. This CDR3 contains 19 residues. CDR1 is DFQATT and CDR2 is SNEGSKA in the germline V gene (reference sequence). The CDR3: CSASSGLVQTDYSYNEQFF.

The gene calls are TRBV4-3 and TRBJ2-7; TCRdb indicates TRBD1, and absent DNA this call remains unverified. CDR1 is LGHNA and CDR2 is YSLEER in the germline V gene. The CDR3 sequence is 16 residues long. CDR3 region: CASSQDWPGGTYEQYF.

This chain links TRBV7-9 with TRBJ2-7; TCRdb designates TRBD2, a call that cannot be tested without DNA. From germline, CDR1 is SEHNR and CDR2 FQNEAQ (reference sequence). The CDR3 runs to 17 residues. The CDR3 region is CASSPTLGLAGDVEQYF. Full variable domain (outside the CDR3, taken from reference TRBV7-9 and TRBJ2-7): DTGVSQNPRHKITKRGQNVTFRCDPISEHNRLYWYRQTLGQGPEFLTYFQNEAQLEKSRLLSDRFSAERPKGSFSTLEIQRTEQGDSAMYLCASSPTLGLAGDVEQYFGPGTRLTVT.

The rearrangement joins TRBV9 to TRBJ2-2; TCRdb's D call of TRBD1 is untestable without DNA. The CDR3 sequence is 15 residues long. Germline loops: CDR1 SGDLS, CDR2 YYNGEE. CDR3 amino acids: CASSGTGANTGELFF.

The J gene is TRBJ2-7, the V gene TRBV7-6. In germline, CDR1 is SGHVS, CDR2 FNYEAQ. CDR3 length: 14 residues. CDR3: CASSLGSRTREQYF.

The chain recombines TRBV5-4 with TRBJ2-7; TCRdb's D gene call, TRBD2, goes unchecked for lack of DNA. Germline values: CDR1 SGHNT, CDR2 YYREEE (reference sequence). CDR3 length: 14 amino acids. CDR3 sequence: CASSQSGGTYEQYF.

The rearrangement joins TRBV6-5 to TRBJ2-2; TCRdb's D call, TRBD1, is unchecked because there is no DNA. The length of the CDR3 is 18 residues. Germline assignment: CDR1 MNHEY and CDR2 SVGAGI. CDR3 protein: CASRERFAGTGETGELFF.

The chain uses TRBV11-2 and TRBJ2-7; the TRBD1 assignment by TCRdb is unverifiable without DNA. Per germline, CDR1 SGHAT and CDR2 FQNNGV. The CDR3 consists of 14 residues. The CDR3 loop reads CASGLQGSNHEQYF.

This sequence joins TRBV7-9 and TRBJ2-7; as DNA is missing, the TRBD2 call by TCRdb cannot be tested. CDR1 is SEHNR and CDR2 is FQNEAQ in the germline V gene (reference sequence). The CDR3 sequence is 14 residues long. CDR3 sequence: CASSSGTRSYEQYF.

This chain joins TRBV9 and TRBJ1-1; TCRdb selects TRBD1, and the lack of DNA leaves this call unchecked. The length of the CDR3 is 14 residues. From germline, CDR1 is SGDLS and CDR2 YYNGEE. Here the CDR3 reads CASSPDGVNTEAFF.

The CDR3 spells CSVEGAGIRNEQYF. The rearrangement links TRBV20-1 to TRBJ2-7; TCRdb designates TRBD2, a call that cannot be tested without DNA. This CDR3 spans 14 amino acids. The V gene's germline CDR1 is DFQATT and CDR2 SNEGSKA (reference sequence).